These T cell receptor beta chains were read from a single sample in a study of T cell responses to AZD1222 COVID-19 vaccine. TCRdb's table, derived via immunoSEQ multiplex PCR, lists solely in-frame clones and lacks some. The sample consists of about 92,000 clones, approximately 90% of them appearing once. This sample comprised peripheral blood, obtained on day 0 of AZD1222 vaccination. These receptors were collected from an adult in good health. CDR3s include the opening cysteine and the closing phenylalanine or tryptophan. A D gene is named only where the DNA matches it firmly. Where a row states a size, it is once, few, many or the class of an expanded clone; other rows omit it.

cdr3_nt: TGTGCCAGCAGCTTGACTAGCGGCTACAATGAGCAGTTCTTC
cdr3_aa: CASSLTSGYNEQFF
clone_size: -
v_call: TRBV7-2
j_call: TRBJ2-1
d_call: TRBD2

cdr3_nt: TGTGCCAGCAGTGAAGGGGACGGTCTTCGGGGCTACACCTTC
cdr3_aa: CASSEGDGLRGYTF
clone_size: once
v_call: TRBV6-1
j_call: TRBJ1-2
d_call: -

cdr3_nt: TGTGCCAGCAGTCCCGCAGGCTCTGGGGCCAACGTCCTGACTTTC
cdr3_aa: CASSPAGSGANVLTF
clone_size: once
v_call: TRBV2
j_call: TRBJ2-6
d_call: -

cdr3_nt: TGCGCCAGCAGTACAGGGCCCGCGTCTGGGGCCAACGTCCTGACTTTC
cdr3_aa: CASSTGPASGANVLTF
clone_size: few
v_call: TRBV5-1
j_call: TRBJ2-6
d_call: -

cdr3_nt: TGTGCCAGCAGCCATATAGGGGTAGAGACCCAGTACTTC
cdr3_aa: CASSHIGVETQYF
clone_size: few
v_call: TRBV3-1/TRBV3-2
j_call: TRBJ2-5
d_call: -

cdr3_nt: TGTGCCAGCAGCTCCTCCAGTGGCCAAGGCGCAGATACGCAGTATTTT
cdr3_aa: CASSSSSGQGADTQYF
clone_size: -
v_call: TRBV11-3
j_call: TRBJ2-3
d_call: -

cdr3_nt: TGTGCCAGCAGCCAGGACAGTACGGTGACCCAGTACTTC
cdr3_aa: CASSQDSTVTQYF
clone_size: -
v_call: TRBV7-9
j_call: TRBJ2-5
d_call: -

cdr3_nt: TGTGCCAGCAGTCGGGACAGGGAAAAATCTGAAGCTTTCTTT
cdr3_aa: CASSRDREKSEAFF
clone_size: -
v_call: TRBV2
j_call: TRBJ1-1
d_call: TRBD1

cdr3_nt: TGTGCCAGCAGCCTAAGGGGAGCGGGAGGGGATATTCAGTACTTC
cdr3_aa: CASSLRGAGGDIQYF
clone_size: -
v_call: TRBV11-2
j_call: TRBJ2-4
d_call: TRBD2

cdr3_nt: TGTGCCAGCAGCCAGAGAATAGCGGGGGGGCCTCACGAGCAGTACTTC
cdr3_aa: CASSQRIAGGPHEQYF
clone_size: -
v_call: TRBV3-1/TRBV3-2
j_call: TRBJ2-7
d_call: TRBD2

cdr3_nt: TGTGCCAGCAGCTTCGACAGGGGGCCCCTCCACTTT
cdr3_aa: CASSFDRGPLHF
clone_size: -
v_call: TRBV7-8
j_call: TRBJ1-6
d_call: TRBD1

cdr3_nt: TGTGCCAGCAGCCAGCTCGGGACAGGGACAACAGAGACCCAGTACTTC
cdr3_aa: CASSQLGTGTTETQYF
clone_size: -
v_call: TRBV14
j_call: TRBJ2-5
d_call: TRBD1

cdr3_nt: TGTGCCTGGAGTGCGGTAGTTTCTGGCACTGAAGCTTTCTTT
cdr3_aa: CAWSAVVSGTEAFF
clone_size: -
v_call: TRBV30
j_call: TRBJ1-1
d_call: -

cdr3_nt: TGTGCCAGCAGCCGCGGGGAGCTAGCGGGGGGGACCGGGGAGCTGTTTTTT
cdr3_aa: CASSRGELAGGTGELFF
clone_size: -
v_call: TRBV4-2
j_call: TRBJ2-2
d_call: TRBD2

cdr3_nt: TGTGCCAGCAGCCCTGGACGCGTTAACACTGAAGCTTTCTTT
cdr3_aa: CASSPGRVNTEAFF
clone_size: once
v_call: TRBV3-1/TRBV3-2
j_call: TRBJ1-1
d_call: -

cdr3_nt: TGTGCCACCAGTGACCTCCGGGACAATCGGTTCTTC
cdr3_aa: CATSDLRDNRFF
clone_size: -
v_call: TRBV24-1
j_call: TRBJ2-1
d_call: -

cdr3_nt: TGTTCAACCCTTGACAGGGGGGGCAATCAGCCCCAGCATTTT
cdr3_aa: CSTLDRGGNQPQHF
clone_size: -
v_call: TRBV6-5
j_call: TRBJ1-5
d_call: TRBD1

cdr3_nt: TGTGCCAGCAGCCCCTCCGTGACAGACACTGAAGCTTTCTTT
cdr3_aa: CASSPSVTDTEAFF
clone_size: -
v_call: TRBV7-9
j_call: TRBJ1-1
d_call: -

cdr3_nt: TGTGCCAGCAGCTTGGGCCGAAACTATGGCTACACCTTC
cdr3_aa: CASSLGRNYGYTF
clone_size: few
v_call: TRBV5-5
j_call: TRBJ1-2
d_call: -

cdr3_nt: TGCGCCAGCAGCTTCGATATCGGGGCGAACACCGGGGAGCTGTTTTTT
cdr3_aa: CASSFDIGANTGELFF
clone_size: -
v_call: TRBV5-1
j_call: TRBJ2-2
d_call: -

cdr3_nt: TGTGCCAGCAGCCCCACAGGGGGTGTTAATAGCAATCAGCCCCAGCATTTT
cdr3_aa: CASSPTGGVNSNQPQHF
clone_size: once
v_call: TRBV28
j_call: TRBJ1-5
d_call: TRBD1

cdr3_nt: TGTGCCAGCAGCCGAAGAACCTCACAGGGGAGAACCGGGGAGCTGTTTTTT
cdr3_aa: CASSRRTSQGRTGELFF
clone_size: -
v_call: TRBV3-1/TRBV3-2
j_call: TRBJ2-2
d_call: TRBD1